The clone carrying this TCR beta chain was recorded a few times. Its matching antigen is unknown. Unique molecular identifiers were in the cDNA, with template-switch universal primer binding. TCRdb reprocessed the 5' RACE reads with MiXCR, giving one entry per CDR3 protein. The sample yields a few hundred thousand distinct CDR3 sequences, around 15% seen once. This sample stems from a study of identical twins. Study conclusions and caveats: Where beta out-of-frame sequences were concerned, excess twin sharing was weaker. Conclusions were drawn cross-sectionally by statistical analysis, without following the same donors.

This same sample was also taken into another study, of yellow fever vaccine responses in identical twins. That investigation notes: Twins reportedly mounted vaccine T cell responses that seemed partly convergent, partly personalized.

The receptor's source is a young woman in good health. Input material: CD4+ T cells sorted from blood.

The CDR3 protein is CASSPQSISADTQYF. The DNA for the CDR3 is TGTGCCAGCAGCCCACAGTCTATCAGCGCAGATACGCAGTATTTT. The genes are TRBV7-3 and TRBJ2-3, with unresolved D. V was shortened by 5 bases and J by 4 bases, with 16 bases between the two germline ends. Germline values: CDR1 SGHTA, CDR2 FQGTGA. The CDR3 length is 15 residues.